Included here is one TCR beta chain sequence, with context. PCR amplification relied on 60 Vbeta primers (plus 13 Jbeta primers). Here immunoSEQ multiplex PCR was the method, and the copy in TCRdb shows in-frame clones only, minus some. The table records roughly 110,000 clones, approximately 80% of them present only once. The entry originates in a study of cytomegalovirus exposure and HLA in healthy donors. This receptor was obtained from a woman under 30 in good health and CMV-seronegative. Sample: PBMCs.

CDR3 sequence: CASSGGPANTGELFF. The CDR3 nucleotides read TGTGCCAGCAGTGGCGGCCCTGCGAACACCGGGGAGCTGTTTTTT. The V and J genes are TRBV2 and TRBJ2-2; D is unclear. V was pared by 4 bases and J by 0 bases, with 9 bases between. CDR1 and CDR2 from the germline V gene are SNHLY and FYNNEI. The CDR3 runs to 15 residues.